The 25 T cell receptor beta chains below were found in one sample sequenced in a study of vaccination effects on CD4 cells after COVID-19. Clones were sequenced by immunoSEQ multiplex PCR, and TCRdb holds only the in-frame ones, with some missing. The sample carries 55,000 or so clones, roughly three quarters recorded once. Antigen specificity for these receptors is unknown. Viral peptide pools were used in the ViraFEST assay to expand antigen-specific CD4+ T cells, and sequencing came afterward. Culturing for more than eight days preceded CD4+ T cell isolation. Between March and December 2020, the person had a SARS-CoV-2 infection that PCR confirmed. The sample in question was CD4+ T cells from PBMCs cultured with HIV peptides, obtained before COVID-19 vaccination. Indicated subset: HIV-1 Nef peptide pool negative control/reference culture. The receptors shown here come from a human donor who had a prior SARS-CoV-2 infection.

This rearrangement joins TRBV7-9 to TRBJ1-3; D call uncertain. V gave up 6 bases and J gave up 0 bases, with 15 bases separating them. Per germline, CDR1 SEHNR and CDR2 FQNEAQ (reference sequence). The CDR3 loop spans 16 amino acids. In DNA, the CDR3 is TGTGCCAGCAGTACTGAGACCGTAGCCTCTGGAAACACCATATATTTT. The encoded protein is CASSTETVASGNTIYF.

The chain is built from TRBV19 and TRBJ1-4; 9 bases agree with TRBD1. V dropped 4 bases and J dropped 5; count of bases not matched to a gene: 8. CDR3 size: 16 residues. Germline V CDR1 and CDR2: LNHDA, SQIVND (reference sequence). Written as DNA, the CDR3 is TGTGCCAGTAGTACATATACCGGGACAGGGAATGAAAAACTGTTTTTT. It encodes CASSTYTGTGNEKLFF.

The chain carries TRBV3-1 (or the pseudogene TRBV3-2) and TRBJ2-7; D remains ambiguous. Germline CDR1 and CDR2: LGHDT and YNNKEL (reference sequence). The CDR3 sequence is 11 residues long. With 1 base removed from V and 5 bases from J, the gap between germline ends came to 3 bases. The CDR3 DNA is TGTGCCAGCAGCCAAGTCCACGAGCAGTACTTC. Its protein is CASSQVHEQYF.

This chain uses TRBV19 with TRBJ1-3; no clear D gene. CDR1 LNHDA and CDR2 SQIVND come from the germline V gene (reference sequence). This CDR3 has 13 residues. Between the trimmed V and J ends, which lost 9 bases and 0 bases, there was a span of 9 bases. The CDR3 is CASHGYSGNTIYF. The CDR3 DNA is TGTGCCAGCCACGGATACTCTGGAAACACCATATATTTT.

CDR3 bases: TGTGCCAGCAGTTTATCGGGGAGAATTGAAGCTTTCTTT. Protein: CASSLSGRIEAFF. V and J are TRBV27 and TRBJ1-1; D not resolved. The CDR3 consists of 13 residues. V was pared by 0 bases and J by 7 bases, with 9 bases between. The germline gives CDR1 MNHEY, CDR2 SMNVEV (reference sequence).

This clone was detected only a few times. This chain links TRBV4-1 with TRBJ2-7; 9 bases are a match to TRBD2. Germline CDR1 MGHRA, CDR2 YSYEKL. Trimming cost V 1 base and J 2 bases; bases outside gene matches: 3. This CDR3 is built from 15 residues. CDR3: CASSQGLAVTYEQYF. The CDR3 DNA reads as TGCGCCAGCAGCCAAGGACTAGCGGTTACCTACGAGCAGTACTTC.

The CDR3 is CASSLVSLSYNEQFF. The CDR3 DNA reads as TGTGCCAGCAGCTTGGTAAGTCTCTCCTACAATGAGCAGTTCTTC. The rearrangement joins TRBV5-5 to TRBJ2-1, with D hard to call. Germline assignment: CDR1 SGHKS and CDR2 YYEKEE (reference sequence). Trimming shortened V by 0 bases and J by 0 bases, and 7 bases separated the two germline ends. This CDR3 region has 15 residues.

The chain employs TRBV11-3 and TRBJ2-1; 8 positions agree with TRBD2. V was pared by 2 bases and J by 1 base, with 4 bases of the junction left unmatched. The CDR3 runs 16 residues. Per the germline V gene, CDR1 is SGHNT and CDR2 is YENEEA. Here the CDR3 reads CASSLLSSGSYNEQFF. CDR3 nucleotides: TGTGCCAGCAGCTTATTGTCTAGCGGGTCCTACAATGAGCAGTTCTTC.

The chain is built from TRBV7-8 and TRBJ1-2, with no clear D. The CDR3 has 14 amino acids. V lost 0 bases and J 2 bases, leaving 7 bases between the germline ends. The germline CDR1 and CDR2 sequences are SGHVS and FQNEAQ. The CDR3 here is CASSLAGPNYGYTF. The CDR3 DNA follows: TGTGCCAGCAGCTTAGCCGGGCCAAACTATGGCTACACCTTC.

The chain is built from TRBV7-2 and TRBJ2-7; a possible D gene is TRBD1 (6 bases). The germline CDR1 and CDR2 sequences are SGHTA and FQGNSA. V lost 5 bases and J lost 2, with 16 bases in between. The CDR3 covers 15 residues. The CDR3 protein is CASSVITGKAYEQYF. The CDR3 DNA is TGTGCCAGCAGCGTGATCACAGGGAAAGCCTACGAGCAGTACTTC.

The chain carries TRBV6-5 and TRBJ2-5; D is undetermined. The germline V gene encodes CDR1 MNHEY and CDR2 SVGAGI. This CDR3 spans 12 amino acids. V was shortened by 6 bases and J by 5 bases, with 10 bases between the two germline ends. Here the CDR3 DNA reads TGTGCCAGCAGCCCCGAACAGGAGACCCAGTACTTC. The encoded protein is CASSPEQETQYF.

In nucleotides, the CDR3 is TGTGCCAGCAGCTTGGGTGGCAGGTACAATGAGCAGTTCTTC. It encodes CASSLGGRYNEQFF. The V gene is TRBV5-8, the J gene TRBJ2-1; D not certain. This CDR3 has 14 residues. V was cut by 0 bases and J by 4 bases, with 8 bases left in between. Germline V gene lookup returns CDR1 SGHTS and CDR2 YDEGEE.

The chain carries TRBV11-2 and TRBJ2-7, with TRBD2 matching 13 bases. V was clipped by 5 bases and J by 10 bases; unmatched bases: 8. The V gene's germline CDR1 is SGHAT and CDR2 FQNNGV. The CDR3 consists of 14 residues. CDR3 region: CASSRTSGSSNQYF. CDR3 sequence (DNA): TGTGCCAGCAGCCGGACTAGCGGGAGCAGTAATCAGTACTTC. Combining the CDR3 with reference TRBV11-2 and TRBJ2-7 gives the whole variable domain EAGVAQSPRYKIIEKRQSVAFWCNPISGHATLYWYQQILGQGPKLLIQFQNNGVVDDSQLPKDRFSAERLKGVDSTLKIQPAKLEDSAVYLCASSRTSGSSNQYFGPGTRLTVT.

The chain is built from TRBV7-3 and TRBJ2-3; D is ambiguous. The CDR3 contains 14 residues. Trimming shortened V by 5 bases and J by 2 bases, and 11 bases separated the two germline ends. The germline gives CDR1 SGHTA, CDR2 FQGTGA. CDR3 coding DNA: TGTGCCAGCAGCCAGATAGGTTCCACAGATACGCAGTATTTT. Protein sequence: CASSQIGSTDTQYF.

J is TRBJ2-1 and V is TRBV6-7; TRBD1 is a possible D gene (6 bases). TRBV6-7 carries the ORF label, with uncertain function. The V end lost 5 bases, the J end lost 4 bases, and 15 bases lay between the germline ends. This CDR3 has 15 amino acids. The CDR3 is CASSEIRQVYNEQFF. CDR3 nucleotides: TGTGCCAGCAGTGAAATCCGACAGGTTTACAATGAGCAGTTCTTC.

This clone was seen a single time. The V and J genes are TRBV5-5 and TRBJ2-1; weak D call: TRBD2 (5 bases). Germline V gives CDR1 SGHKS, CDR2 YYEKEE (reference sequence). Trimming shortened V by 0 bases and J by 4 bases, and 14 bases separated the two germline ends. CDR3 length: 16 amino acids. The CDR3 DNA reads as TGTGCCAGCAGCTTGGCCCTCAGCGGAATATACAATGAGCAGTTCTTC. Protein sequence: CASSLALSGIYNEQFF.

A few counts support this clone. The V call is TRBV19, the J call TRBJ2-5; TRBD2 matches 9 bases. CDR1 and CDR2 (germline): LNHDA, SQIVND (reference sequence). The CDR3 contains 17 residues. J was trimmed by 4 bases and V by 6 bases; bases with no gene match: 15. CDR3 protein: CASSQEAGGPEAETQYF. DNA for the CDR3: TGTGCCAGTAGCCAGGAGGCGGGAGGGCCCGAGGCAGAGACCCAGTACTTC.

This clone was picked up one time. This CDR3 is also generated by other DNA sequences in the sample. This chain connects TRBV5-1 to TRBJ2-5, with D uncertain. This CDR3 has 11 residues. Germline V CDR1 and CDR2: SGHRS, YFSETQ. V was clipped by 5 bases and J by 2 bases, with 4 bases between them. CDR3 in amino acids: CASSEQETQYF. As DNA, the CDR3 is TGCGCCAGCAGTGAACAAGAGACCCAGTACTTC.

J is TRBJ1-2 and V is TRBV4-2; 7 positions agree with TRBD1. The CDR3 sequence is 15 residues long. Germline V lookup: CDR1 LGHNA, CDR2 YNFKEQ. The J segment lost 5 bases and the V segment lost 3 bases, leaving 9 bases of the junction unmatched. The CDR3 protein is CASSQAGTVAYGYTF. As DNA, the CDR3 is TGTGCCAGCAGCCAGGCCGGGACAGTTGCTTATGGCTACACCTTC.

The rearrangement joins TRBV5-1 to TRBJ1-2; no firm D call. V shed 0 bases and J shed 8 bases, with 8 bases lying between them. This CDR3 comprises 12 residues. Germline V gene sequence: CDR1 SGHRS, CDR2 YFSETQ. The CDR3 reads CASSLEAAGYTF. In DNA, the CDR3 is TGCGCCAGCAGCTTGGAGGCAGCGGGCTACACCTTC.

The chain employs TRBV19 and TRBJ2-3, with 8 bases that match TRBD2. Germline V gene data show CDR1 as LNHDA and CDR2 as SQIVND (reference sequence). Trimming took 6 bases from V and 5 from J; bases not matched to a gene: 13. The CDR3 extends over 16 amino acids. CDR3 coding DNA: TGTGCCAGTAGCTATATAGGGCGGGGGGATAGAGATACGCAGTATTTT. Protein product: CASSYIGRGDRDTQYF. Supplemented by reference TRBV19 and TRBJ2-3, the full variable domain reads DGGITQSPKYLFRKEGQNVTLSCEQNLNHDAMYWYRQDPGQGLRLIYYSQIVNDFQKGDIAEGYSVSREKKESFPLTVTSAQKNPTAFYLCASSYIGRGDRDTQYFGPGTRLTVL.

The chain links TRBV11-3 to TRBJ1-1, with D hard to call. This CDR3 has 13 amino acids. Germline-derived CDR1 and CDR2 are SGHNT and YENEEA. V lost 5 bases and J 2 bases, leaving 9 bases between the germline ends. CDR3 coding DNA: TGTGCCAGCAGCCCTAATCCCAACACTGAAGCTTTCTTT. It yields the protein CASSPNPNTEAFF.

This clone was picked up one time. This sequence joins TRBV3-1 (or the pseudogene TRBV3-2) and TRBJ2-3; D could derive from TRBD1 or TRBD2 (5 bases each). CDR1 and CDR2 from the germline V gene are LGHDT and YNNKEL (reference sequence). V lost 0 bases and J 2 bases, leaving 15 bases between the germline ends. The CDR3 sequence is 17 residues long. The CDR3 sequence: CASSQEGPGPDTDTQYF. The CDR3 DNA reads TGTGCCAGCAGCCAAGAGGGTCCGGGGCCGGACACAGATACGCAGTATTTT.

The chain joins TRBV7-3 to TRBJ2-3; the match to TRBD2 covers 10 bases. Trimming took 1 base from V and 7 from J; bases not matched to a gene: 8. CDR3 length equals 16 residues. CDR1 SGHTA and CDR2 FQGTGA come from the germline V gene. CDR3: CASSLRASGSMYTQYF. CDR3 bases: TGTGCCAGCAGCTTAAGGGCTAGCGGGAGCATGTATACGCAGTATTTT.

This sequence joins TRBV7-2 and TRBJ1-5, with D hard to call. This CDR3 spans 14 amino acids. Germline loops: CDR1 SGHTA, CDR2 FQGNSA. Trimming took 1 base from V and 5 from J, leaving 9 bases between them. The CDR3 here is CASSLGRLYQPQHF. The CDR3 region has the DNA TGTGCCAGCAGCTTAGGACGGCTTTATCAGCCCCAGCATTTT. The variable domain in full, completed from reference TRBV7-2 and TRBJ1-5, reads GAGVSQSPSNKVTEKGKDVELRCDPISGHTALYWYRQSLGQGLEFLIYFQGNSAPDKSGLPSDRFSAERTGGSVSTLTIQRTQQEDSAVYLCASSLGRLYQPQHFGDGTRLSIL.